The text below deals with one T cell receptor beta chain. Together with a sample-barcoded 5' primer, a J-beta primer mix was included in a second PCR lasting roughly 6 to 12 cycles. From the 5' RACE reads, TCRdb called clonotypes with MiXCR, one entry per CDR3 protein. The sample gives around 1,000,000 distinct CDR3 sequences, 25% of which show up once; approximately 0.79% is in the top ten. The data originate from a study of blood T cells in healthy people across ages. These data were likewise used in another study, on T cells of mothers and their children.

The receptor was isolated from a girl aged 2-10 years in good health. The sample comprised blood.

The CDR3 region has the DNA TGTGCCAGCAGCTTGACCTCCGACGTTGGGCAGTTCTTC. Translated: CASSLTSDVGQFF. This sequence joins TRBV7-9 and TRBJ2-5; D unclear. The DNA end is a closer match to TRBJ2-1, so the J assignment may be wrong. This CDR3 spans 13 amino acids. Germline loops: CDR1 SEHNR, CDR2 FQNEAQ (reference sequence).